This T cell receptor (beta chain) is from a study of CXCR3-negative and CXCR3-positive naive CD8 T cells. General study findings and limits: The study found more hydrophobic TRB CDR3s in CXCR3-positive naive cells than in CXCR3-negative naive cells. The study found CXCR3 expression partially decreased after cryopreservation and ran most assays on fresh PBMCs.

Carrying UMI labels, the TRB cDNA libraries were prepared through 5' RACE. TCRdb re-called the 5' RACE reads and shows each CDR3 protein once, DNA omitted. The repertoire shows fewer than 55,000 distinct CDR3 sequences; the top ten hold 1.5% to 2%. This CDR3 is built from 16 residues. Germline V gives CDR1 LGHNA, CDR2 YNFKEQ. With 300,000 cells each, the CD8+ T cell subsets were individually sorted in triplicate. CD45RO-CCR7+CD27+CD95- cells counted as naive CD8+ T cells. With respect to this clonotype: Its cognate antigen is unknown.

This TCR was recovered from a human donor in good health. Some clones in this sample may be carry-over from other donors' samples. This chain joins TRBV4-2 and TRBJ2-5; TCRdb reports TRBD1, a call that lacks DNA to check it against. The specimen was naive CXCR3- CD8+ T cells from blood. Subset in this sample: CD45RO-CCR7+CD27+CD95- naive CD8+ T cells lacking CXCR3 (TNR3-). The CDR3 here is CASSQDPEIGWETQYF.